One and the same sample provided the 29 T cell receptor beta chains below, sequenced in a study of blood T cell repertoires in COVID-19. TCRdb's table, derived via immunoSEQ multiplex PCR, lists solely in-frame clones and lacks some. The sample consists of 100,000 to 150,000 clones, more than 70% of them appearing once. The sample comprised peripheral blood. The receptors derive from a woman of 80 years or more with acute or convalescent COVID-19.

A single count supports this clone. The rearrangement uses TRBV7-3 and TRBJ2-1; D remains unclear. This CDR3 comprises 13 residues. In germline, CDR1 is SGHTA, CDR2 FQGTGA. V was clipped by 2 bases and J by 7 bases, with 9 bases between them. The CDR3 protein is CASSLESENEQFF. Written as DNA, the CDR3 is TGTGCCAGCAGCTTAGAGTCCGAAAATGAGCAGTTCTTC.

The chain carries TRBV6-2 or TRBV6-3 and TRBJ2-3; 13 bases are a match to TRBD2. Germline lookup yields CDR1 MNHEY and CDR2 SVGEGT. V lost 5 bases and J lost 1; bases outside the gene matches: 0. This CDR3 is built from 15 residues. This chain's CDR3 is CASSGTSGGTDTQYF. CDR3 DNA sequence: TGTGCCAGCAGTGGGACTAGCGGGGGCACAGATACGCAGTATTTT.

The rearrangement links TRBV6-1 to TRBJ1-5; a weak D match, TRBD1 (5 bases). Trimming removed 2 bases from V and 4 bases from J, with 9 bases in between. CDR1 MNHNS and CDR2 SASEGT come from the germline V gene. CDR3 size: 14 residues. The CDR3 DNA reads TGTGCCAGCAGTGAACGAGCAGGGAATCAGCCCCAGCATTTT. This gives the protein CASSERAGNQPQHF.

V gene TRBV19 combines with J gene TRBJ2-1, with 7 bases that match TRBD1. V was clipped by 5 bases and J by 7 bases; unmatched bases: 5. The germline gives CDR1 LNHDA, CDR2 SQIVND (reference sequence). This CDR3 comprises 13 residues. The CDR3 spells CASSGTVSNEQFF. CDR3 in DNA: TGTGCCAGTAGTGGGACAGTCTCTAATGAGCAGTTCTTC. Looking up the rest from reference TRBV19 and TRBJ2-1 gives the full variable domain: DGGITQSPKYLFRKEGQNVTLSCEQNLNHDAMYWYRQDPGQGLRLIYYSQIVNDFQKGDIAEGYSVSREKKESFPLTVTSAQKNPTAFYLCASSGTVSNEQFFGPGTRLTVL.

This clone has just one count. V and J are TRBV5-1 and TRBJ2-3, with a weak D call TRBD1 (6 bases). Germline-derived CDR1 and CDR2 are SGHRS and YFSETQ. The CDR3 is 15 residues long. Trimming removed 2 bases from V and 2 bases from J, with 12 bases in between. The CDR3 sequence: CASSLQNRDTDTQYF. The CDR3 coding sequence is TGCGCCAGCAGCTTACAAAACAGGGACACAGATACGCAGTATTTT.

A single count supports this clone. The J gene is TRBJ1-2, the V gene TRBV7-2; 7 nucleotides match TRBD1. The CDR3 extends over 13 amino acids. Per germline, CDR1 SGHTA and CDR2 FQGNSA. The junction had 4 bases not matched to a gene; V was cut back by 5 bases and J by 4 bases. The CDR3 sequence: CASSGDRTYGYTF. The DNA for the CDR3 is TGTGCCAGCAGCGGGGACAGAACCTATGGCTACACCTTC.

The chain combines TRBV7-3 with TRBJ1-3, with D maybe TRBD1 (5 bases). CDR3 length: 15 residues. V lost 0 bases to trimming and J lost 2 bases, with 8 bases between them. CDR1 is SGHTA and CDR2 is FQGTGA in the germline V gene. CDR3 amino acids: CASSLTPGPGNTIYF. The CDR3 nucleotides read TGTGCCAGCAGCTTAACGCCAGGGCCTGGAAACACCATATATTTT.

The rearrangement uses TRBV7-2 and TRBJ1-1; 7 bases fit TRBD1. CDR3 length: 14 residues. With 7 bases clipped from V and 1 base from J, the junction kept 6 bases outside the gene matches. The V gene's germline CDR1 is SGHTA and CDR2 FQGNSA. The CDR3 nucleotides are TGTGCCAGCAAATCGGGACAGCAGAACACTGAAGCTTTCTTT. It translates to CASKSGQQNTEAFF.

The J gene is TRBJ2-3, the V gene TRBV5-1; TRBD2 is a possible D gene (5 bases). V was shortened by 0 bases and J by 5 bases, with 7 bases between the two germline ends. Germline lookup yields CDR1 SGHRS and CDR2 YFSETQ. This CDR3 is 13 amino acids long. The CDR3 loop is CASSLARGDTQYF. The CDR3 DNA sequence: TGCGCCAGCAGCTTGGCCCGGGGAGATACGCAGTATTTT.

This clone was picked up one time. This rearrangement joins TRBV7-8 to TRBJ1-1; D possibly corresponds to TRBD1 (6 bases). Germline-derived CDR1 and CDR2 are SGHVS and FQNEAQ. Deletions cut 6 bases from V and 4 bases from J, with 15 bases between. This CDR3 has 14 amino acids. CDR3 DNA sequence: TGTGCCAGCAGAGATGGGGGCGGTAGCACTGAAGCTTTCTTT. Translated, it gives CASRDGGGSTEAFF.

The chain links TRBV10-3 to TRBJ2-7; TRBD2 matches at 7 bases. Trimming at V came to 10 bases and at J to 4 bases, leaving 16 bases not matched to a gene. This CDR3 has 15 residues. CDR1 and CDR2 (germline): ENHRY, SYGVKD. The CDR3 DNA reads as TGTGCCAGCAGGCCCTCTGGCGGGGGTTCTTACGAGCAGTACTTC. As protein: CASRPSGGGSYEQYF.

The V call is TRBV19, the J call TRBJ1-2, with 9 bases fitting TRBD1. V was clipped by 5 bases and J by 3 bases; unmatched bases: 7. CDR1 LNHDA and CDR2 SQIVND come from the germline V gene (reference sequence). The length of the CDR3 is 15 residues. The CDR3 sequence: CASSGSGQGYYGYTF. CDR3 sequence (DNA): TGTGCCAGTAGTGGCTCGGGACAGGGATACTATGGCTACACCTTC.

The chain links TRBV12-5 to TRBJ2-1; 7 bases line up with TRBD2. The CDR3 covers 15 residues. J lost 4 bases, V lost 4 bases, and 7 bases had no gene match. The germline CDR1 and CDR2 sequences are LGHNT and FRNRAP. The CDR3 DNA reads as TGTGCTAGTGGTTCATCCCAAGCGGGATACAATGAGCAGTTCTTC. It is translated as CASGSSQAGYNEQFF.

The chain links TRBV4-2 to TRBJ2-6; tentative D call: TRBD1 (6 bases). The CDR3 is 17 residues long. Trimming pared 2 bases from V and 0 bases from J, leaving 11 bases between. Germline V gives CDR1 LGHNA, CDR2 YNFKEQ. The CDR3 sequence: CASSQRTVNSGANVLTF. CDR3 DNA: TGTGCCAGCAGCCAACGGACAGTCAACTCTGGGGCCAACGTCCTGACTTTC.

This chain uses TRBV25-1 with TRBJ2-5; a weak D match, TRBD2 (6 bases). This CDR3 has 14 amino acids. Germline V gene lookup returns CDR1 MGHDK and CDR2 SYGVNS. The V and J ends lost 1 base and 5 bases respectively, with 11 bases between them. As DNA, the CDR3 is TGTGCCAGCAGTGAATTGGGGGGTCGGGAGACCCAGTACTTC. Its translation: CASSELGGRETQYF.

This clone was detected a few times. The V and J genes are TRBV6-2 or TRBV6-3 and TRBJ2-2, with TRBD1 matching 7 bases. The CDR3 loop spans 17 amino acids. Trimming removed 5 bases from V and 1 base from J; junction bases left unmatched: 10. CDR1 and CDR2 from the germline V gene are MNHEY and SVGEGT. The CDR3 coding sequence is TGTGCCAGCAGTACACCACCCGGGACAGAGAACACCGGGGAGCTGTTTTTT. Protein: CASSTPPGTENTGELFF.

This chain's CDR3 is CASRHPRDREYGYTF. The CDR3 DNA sequence: TGTGCCAGCAGACATCCCCGGGACAGGGAATATGGCTACACCTTC. This sequence joins TRBV6-5 and TRBJ1-2, with TRBD1 matching 9 bases. The germline V gene has CDR1 MNHEY and CDR2 SVGAGI. The CDR3 contains 15 residues. V lost 6 bases, J lost 5 bases, and 10 bases stayed unmatched.

The chain uses TRBV29-1 and TRBJ2-5, with 10 bases aligning to TRBD2. The V and J ends lost 5 bases and 5 bases, in that order; junction bases with no gene match: 14. This CDR3 contains 16 residues. The V gene's germline CDR1 is SQVTM and CDR2 ANQGSEA. The CDR3 loop is CSVPPVAGGTGETQYF. The CDR3 DNA sequence: TGCAGCGTTCCCCCTGTAGCGGGAGGCACGGGGGAGACCCAGTACTTC.

The rearrangement uses TRBV15 and TRBJ1-4; 7 bases line up with TRBD1. The V and J ends lost 3 bases and 5 bases, in that order; junction bases with no gene match: 6. The CDR3 spans 15 residues. Germline loops: CDR1 LNHNV, CDR2 YYDKDF (reference sequence). The CDR3 DNA reads as TGTGCCACCAGCAGCTCCGGGACAGCAAATGAAAAACTGTTTTTT. This encodes CATSSSGTANEKLFF.

The V call is TRBV2, the J call TRBJ1-4; possible D gene TRBD1, 5 bases. The CDR3 runs 13 residues. Germline V gene lookup returns CDR1 SNHLY and CDR2 FYNNEI. V shed 1 base and J shed 11 bases, with 11 bases lying between them. The CDR3 is CASSEGDLRKLFF. DNA for the CDR3: TGTGCCAGCAGTGAAGGGGACTTGCGCAAACTGTTTTTT.

The V gene is TRBV3-1 (or the pseudogene TRBV3-2), the J gene TRBJ2-5; a possible D gene is TRBD1 (7 bases). V was clipped by 4 bases and J by 5 bases, with 14 bases between them. Germline loops: CDR1 LGHDT, CDR2 YNNKEL (reference sequence). This CDR3 comprises 14 residues. The CDR3 DNA follows: TGTGCCAGCAGCCGTGAGACAGGGAGGGAGACCCAGTACTTC. It encodes CASSRETGRETQYF.

CDR3 residues: CASSHGGYEQFF. The CDR3 DNA is TGTGCCAGCAGCCACGGAGGTTATGAGCAGTTCTTC. This sequence joins TRBV6-5 and TRBJ2-1, with D perhaps matching TRBD2 (5 bases). The CDR3 length is 12 residues. V lost 6 bases, J lost 8 bases, and 11 bases lay in between. Germline V CDR1 and CDR2: MNHEY, SVGAGI.

The CDR3 protein is CATSIVRQGPSAFF. As DNA, the CDR3 is TGTGCCACCTCTATAGTTAGACAGGGGCCTTCGGCTTTCTTT. This chain links TRBV15 with TRBJ1-1; 8 bases map to TRBD1. V gave up 8 bases and J gave up 11 bases; unmatched junction bases: 16. Germline V gene data show CDR1 as LNHNV and CDR2 as YYDKDF (reference sequence). The CDR3 has 14 amino acids.

CDR3 coding DNA: TGTGCCAGTCGACAGGCAGACTATGGCTACACCTTC. Translated: CASRQADYGYTF. This rearrangement joins TRBV6-6 to TRBJ1-2, with D perhaps matching TRBD1 (6 bases). Trimming left V 9 bases short and J 3 bases short, with 11 bases between. The germline V gene encodes CDR1 MNHNY and CDR2 SVGAGI (reference sequence). The CDR3 is 12 amino acids.

The gene calls are TRBV9 and TRBJ2-1; tentative D call: TRBD2 (5 bases). CDR3 length equals 16 residues. The V gene lost 0 bases and the J gene lost 4 bases, with 14 bases spanning the gap. The germline CDR1 and CDR2 sequences are SGDLS and YYNGEE. Written as DNA, the CDR3 is TGTGCCAGCAGCGTAGGGAATCCAGCGGATTACAATGAGCAGTTCTTC. This translates into CASSVGNPADYNEQFF.

This clone was picked up a small number of times. The gene calls are TRBV12-3 or TRBV12-4 and TRBJ2-2; no clear D. V lost 3 bases, J lost 8 bases, and 10 bases lay in between. This CDR3 has 13 amino acids. The CDR3 DNA reads as TGTGCCAGCAGTTTCGCCAGCAGGGGGGAGCTGTTTTTT. Translated, it gives CASSFASRGELFF.

The chain joins TRBV5-8 to TRBJ2-5; no definite D call. Germline CDR1 SGHTS, CDR2 YDEGEE. The ends were cut back, 0 bases at V and 7 bases at J, with 10 bases in the middle. This CDR3 is built from 13 residues. This CDR3 reads CASSLAAFRTQYF. The CDR3 DNA reads TGTGCCAGCAGCTTGGCTGCCTTCAGGACCCAGTACTTC.

The chain is built from TRBV5-1 and TRBJ1-2, with D unresolved. Germline V gene data show CDR1 as SGHRS and CDR2 as YFSETQ. The V end lost 4 bases, the J end lost 11 bases, and 15 bases lay between the germline ends. CDR3 size: 12 residues. CDR3 coding DNA: TGCGCCAGCAGCAATAGTCCCCCCGGGTACACCTTC. It encodes CASSNSPPGYTF.

J is TRBJ1-3 and V is TRBV15; tentatively, D is TRBD1 (6 bases). Trimming removed 1 base from V and 4 bases from J, with 14 bases in between. CDR1 and CDR2 (germline): LNHNV, YYDKDF (reference sequence). The CDR3 is made up of 16 amino acids. The CDR3 region is CATSRGVFTGGNTIYF. CDR3 nucleotides: TGTGCCACCAGCAGAGGTGTGTTCACAGGGGGAAACACCATATATTTT. Based on the CDR3 plus reference TRBV15 and TRBJ1-3, the full variable domain is DAMVIQNPRYQVTQFGKPVTLSCSQTLNHNVMYWYQQKSSQAPKLLFHYYDKDFNNEADTPDNFQSRRPNTSFCFLDIRSPGLGDTAMYLCATSRGVFTGGNTIYFGEGSWLTVV.